The 6 T cell receptor beta chains in this list originate from one sample, sequenced in a study of CD8 T cells in ankylosing spondylitis. TCRdb reanalysed the 5' RACE reads using MiXCR and keeps one entry per CDR3 protein. Of about 540,000 distinct CDR3 sequences in the sample, roughly 13% were seen once. The study's findings and limits: In ankylosing spondylitis blood, a motif of fewer than 10 highly homologous TCR beta variants appeared characteristic.

What these receptors recognize is not known. Source material: blood, either unsorted or a sorted T cell fraction (not recorded which). The receptors here all came from a male donor with ankylosing spondylitis.

This clonotype came up a few times. The chain combines TRBV5-6 with TRBJ2-2; D not certain. Germline V gene data show CDR1 as SGHDT and CDR2 as YYEEEE. Trimming took 7 bases from V and 4 from J, leaving 11 bases between them. This CDR3 is 13 amino acids long. CDR3: CASSRWGTGELFF. The CDR3 nucleotides are TGTGCCAGCTCTCGTTGGGGCACCGGGGAGCTGTTTTTT.

This clonotype was seen more than once but under ten times. V and J are TRBV12-3 or TRBV12-4 and TRBJ2-3, with TRBD2 matching over 11 bases. V lost 5 bases and J lost 10; bases outside the gene matches: 5. The CDR3 loop spans 13 amino acids. The CDR3 protein is CASSGGTSGPQYF. The CDR3 region has the DNA TGTGCCAGCAGTGGGGGGACTAGCGGTCCGCAGTATTTT.

This clonotype has more than one count but fewer than ten. J is TRBJ2-5 and V is TRBV5-1; TRBD2 matches 12 bases. V was clipped by 4 bases and J by 5 bases; unmatched bases: 6. The CDR3 is made up of 15 amino acids. Germline-derived CDR1 and CDR2 are SGHRS and YFSETQ. The DNA of the CDR3 is TGCGCCAGCAGCGCCGGACTAGCGGGAAGGGAGACCCAGTACTTC. Its translation: CASSAGLAGRETQYF.

V is TRBV27 and J is TRBJ2-1; 11 positions agree with TRBD2. The trim removed 4 bases at V and 3 bases at J, leaving 11 bases unmatched. In germline, CDR1 is MNHEY, CDR2 SMNVEV (reference sequence). The CDR3 runs to 18 residues. CDR3 in DNA: TGTGCCAGCAGTTCCGGGACTAGCGGCAGAGGGCACTACAATGAGCAGTTCTTC. It specifies CASSSGTSGRGHYNEQFF.

This clonotype was seen many times. The rearrangement joins TRBV12-3 or TRBV12-4 to TRBJ1-1; unclear D gene. CDR3 length: 16 residues. V lost 4 bases and J 5 bases, leaving 20 bases between the germline ends. In DNA form, the CDR3 reads TGTGCCAGCAGTTCACCACCGGGGAGGGAAGGAACTGAAGCTTTCTTT. Translating gives CASSSPPGREGTEAFF.

The chain uses TRBV30 and TRBJ2-1; D unresolved. The CDR3 runs 13 residues. Trimming shortened V by 4 bases and J by 4 bases, and 11 bases separated the two germline ends. CDR1 GTSNPN and CDR2 SVGIG come from the germline V gene (reference sequence). CDR3 in DNA: TGTGCCTGGAAGGCGTCTAATTACAATGAGCAGTTCTTC. Translated, it gives CAWKASNYNEQFF. The complete variable domain, with remaining parts taken from reference TRBV30 and TRBJ2-1, reads SQTIHQWPATLVQPVGSPLSLECTVEGTSNPNLYWYRQAAGRGLQLLFYSVGIGQISSEVPQNLSASRPQDRQFILSSKKLLLSDSGFYLCAWKASNYNEQFFGPGTRLTVL.